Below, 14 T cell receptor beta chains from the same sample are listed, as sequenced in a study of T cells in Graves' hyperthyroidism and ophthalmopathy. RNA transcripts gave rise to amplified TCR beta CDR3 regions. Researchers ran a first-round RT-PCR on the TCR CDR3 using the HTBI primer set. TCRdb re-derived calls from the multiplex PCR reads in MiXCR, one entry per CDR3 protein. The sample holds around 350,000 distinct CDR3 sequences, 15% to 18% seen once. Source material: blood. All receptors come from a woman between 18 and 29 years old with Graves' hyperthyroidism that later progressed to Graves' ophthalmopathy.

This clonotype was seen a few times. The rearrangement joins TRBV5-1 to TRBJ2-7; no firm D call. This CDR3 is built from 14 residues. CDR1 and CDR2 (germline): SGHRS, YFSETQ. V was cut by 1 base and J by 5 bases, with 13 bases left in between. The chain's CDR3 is CASSLRAKTHEQYF. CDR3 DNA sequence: TGCGCCAGCAGCTTGAGGGCCAAAACCCACGAGCAGTACTTC.

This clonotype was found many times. Here the CDR3 reads CASSSTKNTGELFF. Here the CDR3 DNA reads TGTGCCAGCAGTTCTACAAAGAACACCGGGGAGCTGTTTTTT. The rearrangement joins TRBV27 to TRBJ2-2; D gene ambiguous. The CDR3 contains 14 residues. V was shortened by 4 bases and J by 1 base, with 7 bases between the two germline ends. CDR1 is MNHEY, CDR2 SMNVEV, per germline (reference sequence).

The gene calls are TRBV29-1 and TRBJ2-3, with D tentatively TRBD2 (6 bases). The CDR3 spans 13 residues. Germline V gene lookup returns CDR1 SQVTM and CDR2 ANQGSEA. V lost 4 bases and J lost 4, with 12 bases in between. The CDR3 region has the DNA TGCAGCGTTGTGACTAGAATCTCAGATACGCAGTATTTT. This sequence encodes CSVVTRISDTQYF.

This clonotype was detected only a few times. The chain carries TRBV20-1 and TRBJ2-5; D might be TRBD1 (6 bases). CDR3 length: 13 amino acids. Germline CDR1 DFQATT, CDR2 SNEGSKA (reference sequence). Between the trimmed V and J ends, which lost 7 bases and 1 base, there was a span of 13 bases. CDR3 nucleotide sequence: TGCAGTGAGGGGAAAGGGGGCCAAGAGACCCAGTACTTC. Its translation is CSEGKGGQETQYF.

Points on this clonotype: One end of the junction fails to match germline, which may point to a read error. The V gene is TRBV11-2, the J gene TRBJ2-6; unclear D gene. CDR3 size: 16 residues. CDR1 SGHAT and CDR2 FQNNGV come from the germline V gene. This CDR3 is CTSSSTYYSGANVLTF. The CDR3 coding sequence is TGTACCAGCAGCTCCACGTACTACTCTGGGGCCAACGTCCTGACTTTC.

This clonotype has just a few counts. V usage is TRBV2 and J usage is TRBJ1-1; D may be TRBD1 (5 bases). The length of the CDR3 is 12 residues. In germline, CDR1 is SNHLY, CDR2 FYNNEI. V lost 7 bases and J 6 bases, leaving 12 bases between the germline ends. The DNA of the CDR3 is TGTGCCAGCACGGGGGGAGGTCCTGAAGCTTTCTTT. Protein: CASTGGGPEAFF.

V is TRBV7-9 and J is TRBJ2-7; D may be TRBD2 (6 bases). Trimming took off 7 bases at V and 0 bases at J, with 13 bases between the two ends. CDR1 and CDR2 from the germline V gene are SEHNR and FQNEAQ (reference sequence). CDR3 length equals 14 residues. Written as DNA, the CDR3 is TGTGCCAGCACCTCCCCTAGCGACTCCTACGAGCAGTACTTC. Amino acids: CASTSPSDSYEQYF.

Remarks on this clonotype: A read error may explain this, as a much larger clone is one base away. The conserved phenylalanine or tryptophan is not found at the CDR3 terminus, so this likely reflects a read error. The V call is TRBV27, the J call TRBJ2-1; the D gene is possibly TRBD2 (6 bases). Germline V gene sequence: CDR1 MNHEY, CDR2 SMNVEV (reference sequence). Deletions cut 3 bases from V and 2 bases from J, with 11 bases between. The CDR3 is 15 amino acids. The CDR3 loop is CASSFGGNPYNEQFS. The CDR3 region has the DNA TGTGCCAGCAGTTTCGGGGGAAATCCCTACAATGAGCAGTTCTCC.

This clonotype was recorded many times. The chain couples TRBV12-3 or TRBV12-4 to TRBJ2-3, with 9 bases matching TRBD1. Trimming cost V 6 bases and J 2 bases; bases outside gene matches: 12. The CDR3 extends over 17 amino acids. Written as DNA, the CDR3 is TGTGCCAGCAGCTCTCGACAGGGGGTATTATTCACAGATACGCAGTATTTT. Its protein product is CASSSRQGVLFTDTQYF.

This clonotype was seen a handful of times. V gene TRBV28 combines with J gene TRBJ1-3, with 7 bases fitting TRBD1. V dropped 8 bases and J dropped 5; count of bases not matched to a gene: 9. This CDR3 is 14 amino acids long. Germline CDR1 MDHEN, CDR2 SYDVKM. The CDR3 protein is CASDQGGGRNTIYF. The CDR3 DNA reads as TGTGCCAGCGATCAGGGGGGGGGAAGAAACACCATATATTTT.

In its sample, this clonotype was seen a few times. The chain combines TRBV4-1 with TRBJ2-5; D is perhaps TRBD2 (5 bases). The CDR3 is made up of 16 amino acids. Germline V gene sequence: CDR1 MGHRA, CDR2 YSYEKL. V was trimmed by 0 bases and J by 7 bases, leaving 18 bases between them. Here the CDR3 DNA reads TGCGCCAGCAGCCAAGAAGGCGGGTCCGCCAAGATGACCCAGTACTTC. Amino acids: CASSQEGGSAKMTQYF.

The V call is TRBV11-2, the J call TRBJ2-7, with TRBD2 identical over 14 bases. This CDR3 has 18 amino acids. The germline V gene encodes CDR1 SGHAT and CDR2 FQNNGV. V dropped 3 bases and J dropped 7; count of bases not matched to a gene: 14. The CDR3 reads CASSFGTSGSLGGREQYF. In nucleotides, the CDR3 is TGTGCCAGCAGCTTCGGGACTAGCGGGAGCCTGGGGGGCCGGGAGCAGTACTTC.

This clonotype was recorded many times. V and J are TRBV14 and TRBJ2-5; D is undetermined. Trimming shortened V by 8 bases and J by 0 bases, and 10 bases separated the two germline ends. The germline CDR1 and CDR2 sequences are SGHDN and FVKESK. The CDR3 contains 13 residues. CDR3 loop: CASLPTNQETQYF. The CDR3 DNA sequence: TGTGCCAGCCTACCGACAAACCAAGAGACCCAGTACTTC.

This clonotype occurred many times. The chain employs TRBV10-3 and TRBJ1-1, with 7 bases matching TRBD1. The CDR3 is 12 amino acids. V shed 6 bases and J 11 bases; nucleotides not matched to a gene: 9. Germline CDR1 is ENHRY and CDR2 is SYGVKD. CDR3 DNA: TGTGCCATCAGGCGGACAGGATACACGGCTTTCTTT. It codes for CAIRRTGYTAFF.